This T cell receptor (beta chain) came from a study of cytomegalovirus exposure and HLA in healthy donors. The study's findings and limits: According to an earlier analysis, most TCR beta V segments yielded productive rearrangements about 87% or about 30% of the time. In a later analysis, across HLA loci, associated TCR counts were highest for DRB1, lowest for HLA-C.

CDR3 length: 17 amino acids. Germline CDR1 SGHNT, CDR2 YYREEE (reference sequence). The V and J ends lost 2 bases and 1 base, in that order; junction bases with no gene match: 9. Both 60 Vbeta primers and 13 Jbeta primers went into the PCR. TCRdb keeps only in-frame clones here, not all; method: immunoSEQ multiplex PCR. The top ten hold approximately 9.4% of the sample, which has some 110,000 clones, almost 70% seen once. Note on this clone: As yet, its antigen is unknown.

The sample taken for sequencing was PBMCs. The chain joins TRBV5-4 to TRBJ2-1; TRBD2 agrees at 7 bases. This TCR was sampled from a man aged 30 to 45 in good health and CMV-seropositive. CDR3 region: CASSLGGGPASYNEQFF. CDR3 in DNA: TGTGCCAGCAGCTTAGGCGGGGGACCGGCGTCCTACAATGAGCAGTTCTTC.